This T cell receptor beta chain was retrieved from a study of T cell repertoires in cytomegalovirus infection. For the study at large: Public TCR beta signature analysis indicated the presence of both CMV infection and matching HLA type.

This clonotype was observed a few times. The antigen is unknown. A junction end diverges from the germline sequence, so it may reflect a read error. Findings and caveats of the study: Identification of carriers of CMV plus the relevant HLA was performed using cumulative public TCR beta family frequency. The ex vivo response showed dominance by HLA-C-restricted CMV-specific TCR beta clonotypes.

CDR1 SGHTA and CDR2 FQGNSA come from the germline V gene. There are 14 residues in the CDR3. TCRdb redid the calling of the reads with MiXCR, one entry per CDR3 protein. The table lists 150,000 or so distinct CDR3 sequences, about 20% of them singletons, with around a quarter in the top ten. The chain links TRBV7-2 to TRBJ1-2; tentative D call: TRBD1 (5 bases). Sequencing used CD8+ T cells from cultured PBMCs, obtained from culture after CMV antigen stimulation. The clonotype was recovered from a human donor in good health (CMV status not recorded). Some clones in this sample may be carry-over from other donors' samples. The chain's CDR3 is CASSLGGTNYGYIF. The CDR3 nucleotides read TGTGCCAGCAGCTTAGGAGGGACTAACTATGGCTACATCTTC. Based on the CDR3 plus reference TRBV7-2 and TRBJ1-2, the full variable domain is GAGVSQSPSNKVTEKGKDVELRCDPISGHTALYWYRQSLGQGLEFLIYFQGNSAPDKSGLPSDRFSAERTGGSVSTLTIQRTQQEDSAVYLCASSLGGTNYGYIFGSGTRLTVV.